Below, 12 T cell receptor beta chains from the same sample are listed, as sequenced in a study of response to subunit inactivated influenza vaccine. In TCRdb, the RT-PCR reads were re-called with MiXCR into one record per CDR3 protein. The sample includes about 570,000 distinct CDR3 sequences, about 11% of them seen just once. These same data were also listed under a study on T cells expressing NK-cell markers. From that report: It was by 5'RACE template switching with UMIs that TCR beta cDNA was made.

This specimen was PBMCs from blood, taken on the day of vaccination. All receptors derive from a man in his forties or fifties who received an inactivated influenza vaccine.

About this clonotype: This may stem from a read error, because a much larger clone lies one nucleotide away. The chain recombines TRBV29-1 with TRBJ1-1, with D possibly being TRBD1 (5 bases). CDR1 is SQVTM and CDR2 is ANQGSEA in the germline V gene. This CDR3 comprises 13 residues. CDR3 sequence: CGVDRQGNTEAFF. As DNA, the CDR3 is TGCGGCGTTGATCGGCAGGGGAACACTGAAGCTTTCTTT. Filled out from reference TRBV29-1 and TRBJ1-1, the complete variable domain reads SAVISQKPSRDICQRGTSLTIQCQVDSQVTMMFWYRQQPGQSLTLIATANQGSEATYESGFVIDKFPISRPNLTFSTLTVSNMSPEDSSIYLCGVDRQGNTEAFFGQGTRLTVV.

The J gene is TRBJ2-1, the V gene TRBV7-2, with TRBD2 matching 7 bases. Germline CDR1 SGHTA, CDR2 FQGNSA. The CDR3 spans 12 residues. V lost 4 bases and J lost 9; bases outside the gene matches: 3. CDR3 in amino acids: CASSSAGAEQFF. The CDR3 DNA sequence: TGTGCCAGCAGCTCCGCGGGAGCTGAGCAGTTCTTC.

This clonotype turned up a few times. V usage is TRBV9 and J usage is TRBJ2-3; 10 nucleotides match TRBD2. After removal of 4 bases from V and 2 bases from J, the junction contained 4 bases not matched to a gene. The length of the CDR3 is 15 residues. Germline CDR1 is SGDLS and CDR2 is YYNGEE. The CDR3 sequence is CASSPSGGNTDTQYF. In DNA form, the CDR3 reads TGTGCCAGCAGCCCTAGCGGGGGCAACACAGATACGCAGTATTTT.

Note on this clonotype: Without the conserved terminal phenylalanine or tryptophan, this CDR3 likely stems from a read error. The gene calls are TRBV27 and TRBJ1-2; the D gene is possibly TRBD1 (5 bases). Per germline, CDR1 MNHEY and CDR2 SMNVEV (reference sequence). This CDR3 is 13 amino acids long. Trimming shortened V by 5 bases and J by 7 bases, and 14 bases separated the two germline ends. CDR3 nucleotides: TGTGCCAGCAGTCTGAACAGGCGGGGTGGCTACACCTTA. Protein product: CASSLNRRGGYTL.

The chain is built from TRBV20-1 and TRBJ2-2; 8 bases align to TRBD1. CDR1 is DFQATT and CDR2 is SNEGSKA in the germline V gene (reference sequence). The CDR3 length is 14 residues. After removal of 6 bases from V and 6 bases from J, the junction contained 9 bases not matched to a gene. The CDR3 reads CSAPTGAIAGELFF. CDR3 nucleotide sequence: TGCAGTGCCCCGACAGGGGCAATTGCCGGGGAGCTGTTTTTT.

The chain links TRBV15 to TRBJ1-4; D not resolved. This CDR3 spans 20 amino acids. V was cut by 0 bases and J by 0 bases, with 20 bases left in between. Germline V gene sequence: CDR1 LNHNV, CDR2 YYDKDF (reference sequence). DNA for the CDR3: TGTGCCACCAGCAGAGACTCTTCTGGACGGAGACTTGCAACTAATGAAAAACTGTTTTTT. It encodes CATSRDSSGRRLATNEKLFF.

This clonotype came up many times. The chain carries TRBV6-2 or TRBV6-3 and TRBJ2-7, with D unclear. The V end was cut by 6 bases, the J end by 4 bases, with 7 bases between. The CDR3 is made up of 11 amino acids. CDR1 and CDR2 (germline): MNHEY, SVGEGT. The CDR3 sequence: CASSQIYEQYF. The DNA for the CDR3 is TGTGCCAGCAGCCAGATATACGAGCAGTACTTC.

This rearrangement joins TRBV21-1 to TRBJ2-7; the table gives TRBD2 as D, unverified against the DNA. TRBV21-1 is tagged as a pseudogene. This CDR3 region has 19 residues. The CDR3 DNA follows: TGTGCCAGCAGCAAAGAAATTACACTAGCGGGAGGGCCAGTCTACGAGCAGTACTTC. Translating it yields CASSKEITLAGGPVYEQYF.

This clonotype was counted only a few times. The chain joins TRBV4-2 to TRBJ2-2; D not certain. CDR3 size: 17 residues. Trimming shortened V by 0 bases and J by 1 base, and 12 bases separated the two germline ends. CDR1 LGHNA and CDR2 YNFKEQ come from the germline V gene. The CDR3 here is CASSQETGSGNTGELFF. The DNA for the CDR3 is TGTGCCAGCAGCCAAGAAACCGGAAGTGGGAACACCGGGGAGCTGTTTTTT.

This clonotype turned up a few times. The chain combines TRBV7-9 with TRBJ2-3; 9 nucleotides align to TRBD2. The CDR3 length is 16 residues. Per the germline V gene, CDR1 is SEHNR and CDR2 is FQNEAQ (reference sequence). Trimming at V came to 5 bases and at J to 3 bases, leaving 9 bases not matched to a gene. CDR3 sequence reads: CASSTGTSPTTDTQYF. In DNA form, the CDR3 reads TGTGCCAGCAGCACCGGGACTAGCCCAACAACAGATACGCAGTATTTT.

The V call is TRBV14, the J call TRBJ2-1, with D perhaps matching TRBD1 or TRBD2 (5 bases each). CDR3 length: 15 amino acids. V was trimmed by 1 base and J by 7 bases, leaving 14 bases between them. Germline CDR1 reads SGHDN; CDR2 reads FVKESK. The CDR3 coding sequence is TGTGCCAGCAGCCAAGTTACGGCTTGGGGGAATGAGCAGTTCTTC. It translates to CASSQVTAWGNEQFF.

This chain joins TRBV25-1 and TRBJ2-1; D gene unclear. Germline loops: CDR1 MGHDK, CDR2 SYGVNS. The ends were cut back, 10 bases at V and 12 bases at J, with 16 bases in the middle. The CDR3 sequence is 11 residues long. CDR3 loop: CATRVGDGQFF. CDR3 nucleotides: TGTGCCACCCGGGTTGGGGATGGGCAGTTCTTC.